The present entry profiles one T cell receptor beta chain with its context. The junction differs from germline at one of its ends, possibly a read error. The data are from a study of identical twins. Unique molecular identifiers were in the cDNA, with template-switch universal primer binding. TCRdb passed the 5' RACE reads through MiXCR, listing each CDR3 protein once. Of 310,000 or so distinct CDR3 sequences in the sample, roughly 8.6% are singletons; the top ten hold roughly 2.1%. These data also featured in a second study, about yellow fever vaccine responses in identical twins.

Sequenced sample: memory (CD45RO+) T cells sorted from blood. This clonotype originated in a woman younger than 35 in good health.

CDR3 sequence (DNA): TGTGCCATCAGTGAGTTTGACGACCAGTACTTC. Translation: CAISEFDDQYF. The rearrangement uses TRBV10-3 and TRBJ2-7, with unresolved D. CDR3 length: 11 residues. Germline lookup yields CDR1 ENHRY and CDR2 SYGVKD.